A single sample is the source of the 7 T cell receptor beta chains below, sequenced in a study of cytomegalovirus exposure and HLA in healthy donors. With 60 Vbeta and 13 Jbeta primers, the PCR was carried out. Repertoires were generated with immunoSEQ multiplex PCR, while TCRdb's copy carries only in-frame clones and drops some. The data contain over 100,000 clones, around 73% of them singletons. The sequenced sample was PBMCs. The source of these receptors is a female donor in good health and CMV-seronegative.

V is TRBV9 and J is TRBJ1-3, with 9 bases that match TRBD1. The CDR3 runs 14 residues. Germline trimming cut 0 bases from V and 7 bases from J; bases unmatched to any gene: 2. Germline V gene lookup returns CDR1 SGDLS and CDR2 YYNGEE. The CDR3 protein is CASSVGDRGNTIYF. The CDR3, as DNA: TGTGCCAGCAGCGTAGGAGACAGGGGGAACACCATATATTTT.

The CDR3, as DNA: TGTGCCAGCAGTTATTCGGAGGGAAGCTACGAGCAGTACTTC. It specifies CASSYSEGSYEQYF. The rearrangement links TRBV6-6 to TRBJ2-7, with D possibly TRBD2 on 6 matching bases. Trimming pared 3 bases from V and 3 bases from J, leaving 12 bases between. This CDR3 is 14 amino acids long. Germline CDR1 MNHNY, CDR2 SVGAGI (reference sequence).

The CDR3: CASSFGPGVAYEQYF. The CDR3 coding sequence is TGCGCCAGCAGCTTTGGGCCAGGGGTTGCCTACGAGCAGTACTTC. V is TRBV5-1 and J is TRBJ2-7, with D perhaps matching TRBD1 (6 bases). The CDR3 covers 15 residues. Trimming took 2 bases from V and 2 from J, leaving 14 bases between them. Germline CDR1 and CDR2: SGHRS and YFSETQ.

This clone is medium-sized in the sample. V is TRBV6-5 and J is TRBJ2-7; the D gene is possibly TRBD2 (6 bases). V lost 2 bases and J lost 6, with 8 bases in between. CDR1 and CDR2 (germline): MNHEY, SVGAGI. The CDR3 extends over 12 amino acids. CDR3 protein: CASSYGGGEQYF. Here the CDR3 DNA reads TGTGCCAGCAGTTACGGGGGAGGCGAGCAGTACTTC.

The chain combines TRBV25-1 with TRBJ1-2, with D perhaps TRBD1 (6 bases). This CDR3 has 13 amino acids. The V end was cut by 8 bases, the J end by 5 bases, with 15 bases between. Germline lookup yields CDR1 MGHDK and CDR2 SYGVNS. CDR3 amino acids: CASQNRATYGYTF. The CDR3 DNA is TGTGCCAGCCAGAACAGGGCTACATATGGCTACACCTTC.

J is TRBJ1-1 and V is TRBV18; D unresolved. The ends were cut back, 2 bases at V and 4 bases at J, with 14 bases in the middle. The germline gives CDR1 KGHSH, CDR2 LQKENI. This CDR3 comprises 15 residues. The CDR3 sequence: CASSPGIEESTEAFF. CDR3 DNA sequence: TGTGCCAGCTCACCAGGTATCGAAGAGAGCACTGAAGCTTTCTTT. Using reference TRBV18 and TRBJ1-1 for the parts outside the CDR3, the full variable domain is NAGVMQNPRHLVRRRGQEARLRCSPMKGHSHVYWYRQLPEEGLKFMVYLQKENIIDESGMPKERFSAEFPKEGPSILRIQQVVRGDSAAYFCASSPGIEESTEAFFGQGTRLTVV.

This rearrangement joins TRBV19 to TRBJ1-1; D remains unclear. The V end lost 7 bases, the J end lost 7 bases, and 22 bases lay between the germline ends. This CDR3 is built from 15 residues. Looked up from germline, CDR1 is LNHDA and CDR2 is SQIVND (reference sequence). Written as DNA, the CDR3 is TGTGCCAGTACCGACGACTCGGGGATAGGAAATGAAGCTTTCTTT. Translated, it gives CASTDDSGIGNEAFF.